This T cell receptor (beta chain) was observed in a study of OX40 agonist ivuxolimab in advanced cancers. Context from the whole study: Ivuxolimab was an agonistic, fully human IgG2 monoclonal antibody directed against OX40 (CD134), a costimulatory receptor. Intravenous ivuxolimab was administered to patients every 2 weeks at six dose levels: 0.01, 0.1, 0.3, 1.5, 3 and 10 mg/kg. Of the approximately 53 patients in dose escalation, 19 had hepatocellular carcinoma, some 15 had melanoma, 9 had renal cell carcinoma and 9 had head and neck cancer. A male proportion of 82.7% and a mean age of 60 years, ranging from about 20 to 80, were recorded for the dose-escalation cohort. Prior anti-PD-1, anti-PD-L1 or anti-CTLA-4 therapy was permitted, and checkpoint inhibitors had been received by under 50% of dose-escalation patients. Partial responses occurred in three dose-escalation patients, of whom one had hepatocellular carcinoma and two had cutaneous melanoma. Peripheral TCRbeta sequencing aimed to test whether ivuxolimab altered TCR sequence diversity and caused clonal T-cell expansion. The monotherapy dose-escalation portion (N of about 47 patients) of the phase I ivuxolimab trial is reported in the paper. General study outcomes and caveats: Low levels of normalized T-cell clonal expansion were also seen in some patients who did not respond. Which antigens the clonally expanded peripheral T cells were specific for was not determined. On average, CD8+ T cells showed more expanded clones than CD4+ T cells after ivuxolimab. In the 0.1-3.0 mg/kg groups, partial responders were among the patients with the lowest normalized peripheral clonal expansion, particularly in CD8+ T cells. At doses of 0.1 to 3.0 mg/kg, clonal expansion of both CD4+ and CD8+ blood T cells was observed from baseline to week 6.

For sequencing of the TCRbeta CDR3 region, genomic DNA was extracted from the sorted cells. The immunoSEQ Assay was used to sequence the TCRbeta CDR3 regions. Drawn from immuneACCESS, this table holds only the in-frame rearrangements with V and J called that TCRdb kept. Clones are partly lost; checked studies trace under half to an unresolved V gene and leave the rest unexplained. The sample records 55,000 to 80,000 clones, 92% of which are singletons. The top ten hold 0.55% to 0.8% of the sample. Points on this clone: Its antigen is currently not known. One base away there is no much larger clone; base qualities are not given.

The trial excluded patients who had a history of autoimmune disease or who were on systemic immunosuppression. Peripheral blood for TCR sequencing was collected from all dose cohorts at baseline, on cycle 4 day 1, and on cycle 7 day 1. The samples were drawn from a first-in-human, open-label, multicenter phase I dose-escalation trial of ivuxolimab. Adults with locally advanced or metastatic head and neck squamous cell, hepatocellular, melanoma or renal cell carcinoma were enrolled in the trial. Before TCR sequencing, CD4+ T cells and CD8+ T cells from peripheral blood were sorted into separate populations. At the junction V is shortened by 6 bases and J by 6 bases; bases outside the gene matches: 7. The CDR3 starts with the cysteine, ends with the phenylalanine, and has 15 residues. Solely the CDR3 DNA is kept, with 45 bases framed from the first base. Reading the germline V gene gives CDR1 MNHEY and CDR2 SVGAGI.

Material: CD4+ or CD8+ T cells sorted from blood, obtained in a trial of the OX40 agonist ivuxolimab. Rearrangement joined TRBV6-5 to TRBJ2-3; TRBD1 agrees with 12 junctional bases. The receptor's source is an adult with an advanced solid tumor such as melanoma, head and neck, liver or kidney cancer. The DNA sequence is as follows: TGTGCCAGCAGCACCGGGACAGGGGGCTTGGATACGCAGTATTTT. This gives the protein CASSTGTGGLDTQYF.